Following are 5 T cell receptor beta chains from one sample sequenced in a study of radiation and T cells in renal cell carcinoma. The time point here: blood 4 weeks post-SBRT, at nephrectomy. Indicated treatment: 15 Gy SBRT to primary tumor, nephrectomy 4 weeks later. TCRdb's copy holds only in-frame clones and misses some; the assay was immunoSEQ multiplex PCR. The data contain tens of thousands of clones, 65% to 85% of them singletons. Sequencing used blood, obtained from a patient whose treatment included radiotherapy and nephrectomy. All receptors come from a man aged 55-75 years with renal cell carcinoma.

Only a few counts were recorded for this clone. Its ends do not fully match the called genes, so a read error is possible. This chain uses TRBV7-2 with TRBJ1-2; possibly TRBD1 for D (5 bases). This CDR3 is 15 amino acids long. CDR1 SGHTA and CDR2 FQGNSA come from the germline V gene. The CDR3 DNA sequence: TGCGCCAGCAGCCAAGAGGAGGGACGAGTTAATGGCTACACCTTC. This codes for CASSQEEGRVNGYTF.

This clone occurred a few times. The V call is TRBV6-4, the J call TRBJ2-3, with no clear D. From germline, CDR1 is MRHNA and CDR2 SNTAGT. The CDR3 contains 13 residues. Trimming took 4 bases from V and 8 from J, leaving 13 bases between them. The chain's CDR3 is CASSGDGVGTQYF. CDR3 bases: TGTGCCAGCAGTGGCGACGGAGTCGGTACGCAGTATTTT.

This sequence joins TRBV7-8 and TRBJ2-7; 7 bases line up with TRBD1. J lost 6 bases, V lost 3 bases, and 11 bases had no gene match. Germline values: CDR1 SGHVS, CDR2 FQNEAQ. The CDR3 has 15 amino acids. The CDR3 loop is CASSFLGQGVPEQYF. The CDR3 DNA reads TGTGCCAGCAGCTTCTTGGGGCAGGGGGTACCCGAGCAGTACTTC.

The chain combines TRBV30 with TRBJ2-3; a weak D match, TRBD2 (5 bases). The CDR3 length is 14 residues. Per germline, CDR1 GTSNPN and CDR2 SVGIG (reference sequence). The V and J ends lost 1 base and 2 bases respectively, with 10 bases between them. This CDR3 is CAWSGGGSTDTQYF. In DNA, the CDR3 is TGTGCCTGGAGTGGAGGAGGCTCCACAGATACGCAGTATTTT.

The chain couples TRBV6-5 to TRBJ1-2, with D possibly matching TRBD1 (5 bases). Trimming took 6 bases from V and 2 from J, leaving 10 bases between them. This CDR3 comprises 13 residues. Germline CDR1 is MNHEY and CDR2 is SVGAGI. CDR3 amino acids: CASSRDGNYGYTF. In DNA, the CDR3 is TGTGCCAGCAGCCGGGACGGCAACTATGGCTACACCTTC.